This TCR beta chain was documented in a study of blood T cell repertoires in COVID-19. Across the whole study: T cells, B-cell-depleted T cells, or PBMCs provided the cDNA or gDNA that served as material.

In the authors' workflow: Nucleated cell number was recorded as an estimate derived from reference gene primer amplification. Some clones are missing from TCRdb's copy, which holds only in-frame ones; the method was immunoSEQ multiplex PCR. V and J calls plus clone size are reproduced from that table; the DNA served to infer D and trimming. This sample has tens of thousands of clones, with 85% to 90% found just once. CDR1 is MNHEY and CDR2 is SVGAGI in the germline V gene. The CDR3 sequence is 15 residues long. J gave up 5 bases and V 6 bases, and 8 bases lay outside the gene matches. The sequencing sample was made of peripheral blood. This chain joins TRBV6-5 and TRBJ2-7, with 12 bases that match TRBD1. This clonotype was sampled from an elderly man with acute or convalescent COVID-19. CDR3 DNA sequence: TGTGCCAGCAGGAGGGACAGGGGGCTCAGGGACGAGCAGTACTTC. This gives the protein CASRRDRGLRDEQYF.